The 26 T cell receptor beta chains presented below share a single source sample, sequenced in a study of blood T cell repertoires in COVID-19. The data were produced by immunoSEQ multiplex PCR, yet TCRdb's version contains in-frame clones alone and is incomplete. The sample includes about 400,000 clones, roughly 86% of them seen just once. Source material: peripheral blood. The receptor set was obtained from a human donor in a cohort sampled during active COVID-19.

The chain combines TRBV5-5 with TRBJ1-6, with 7 bases fitting TRBD1. Per germline, CDR1 SGHKS and CDR2 YYEKEE (reference sequence). The CDR3 sequence is 18 residues long. The J segment lost 4 bases and the V segment lost 0 bases, leaving 10 bases of the junction unmatched. CDR3 in amino acids: CASSLALSDRAYNSPLHF. The CDR3 nucleotides are TGTGCCAGCAGCTTGGCCCTCTCAGACAGGGCATATAATTCACCCCTCCACTTT. The full variable domain, its missing parts supplied by reference TRBV5-5 and TRBJ1-6, is DAGVTQSPTHLIKTRGQQVTLRCSPISGHKSVSWYQQVLGQGPQFIFQYYEKEERGRGNFPDRFSARQFPNYSSELNVNALLLGDSALYLCASSLALSDRAYNSPLHFGNGTRLTVT.

A remark on this clone: The sample has other DNA sequences that encode this CDR3 too. The chain employs TRBV13 and TRBJ1-3; D is ambiguous. The length of the CDR3 is 13 residues. Germline loops: CDR1 PRHDT, CDR2 FYEKMQ (reference sequence). Trimming took off 0 bases at V and 6 bases at J, with 6 bases between the two ends. In DNA, the CDR3 is TGTGCCAGCAGCTTAGGCCGCGAAAACACCATATATTTT. It specifies CASSLGRENTIYF.

The CDR3 sequence is CASSPPGQGAVAFF. Here the CDR3 DNA reads TGTGCCAGCAGCCCGCCGGGACAGGGGGCGGTAGCTTTCTTT. V gene TRBV28 combines with J gene TRBJ1-1, with TRBD1 matching 12 bases. Losses at the gene ends were 6 bases for V and 10 bases for J; bases not matched to a gene: 9. Germline-derived CDR1 and CDR2 are MDHEN and SYDVKM. This CDR3 comprises 14 residues.

The chain carries TRBV7-6 and TRBJ1-6; D is undetermined. CDR3 length: 14 amino acids. CDR1 SGHVS and CDR2 FNYEAQ come from the germline V gene. The V end was cut by 5 bases, the J end by 0 bases, with 5 bases between. Here the CDR3 DNA reads TGTGCCAGCAGCGATAGCTCCTATAATTCACCCCTCCACTTT. Residues: CASSDSSYNSPLHF.

This clone has only one observation. V and J are TRBV30 and TRBJ1-2; TRBD1 matches at 7 bases. The CDR3 spans 13 residues. J lost 3 bases, V lost 4 bases, and 5 bases had no gene match. Germline V lookup: CDR1 GTSNPN, CDR2 SVGIG (reference sequence). The CDR3 nucleotides read TGTGCCTGGAACCCCGACAGGGACTATGGCTACACCTTC. Its protein is CAWNPDRDYGYTF.

This clone was counted a single time. The chain links TRBV3-1 (or the pseudogene TRBV3-2) to TRBJ2-2; 13 nucleotides align to TRBD2. The CDR3 length is 18 residues. V was pared by 2 bases and J by 4 bases, with 7 bases of the junction left unmatched. Germline values: CDR1 LGHDT, CDR2 YNNKEL (reference sequence). The CDR3 protein is CASSQPGLAGTRTGELFF. CDR3 DNA sequence: TGTGCCAGCAGCCAACCGGGACTAGCGGGGACACGCACCGGGGAGCTGTTTTTT.

This clone has only one observation. CDR3 coding DNA: TGCGCCAGCAGCAACAGGGGGCCCCCAGAGACCCAGTACTTC. It specifies CASSNRGPPETQYF. This chain joins TRBV5-1 and TRBJ2-5; 9 positions match TRBD1. This CDR3 has 14 amino acids. From germline, CDR1 is SGHRS and CDR2 YFSETQ. The V segment lost 4 bases and the J segment 4 bases; nucleotides outside the gene matches: 5.

The J gene is TRBJ2-1, the V gene TRBV24-1, with 9 bases lining up with TRBD2. CDR3 length: 15 residues. Germline V gene lookup returns CDR1 KGHDR and CDR2 SFDVKD. Trimming at V came to 4 bases and at J to 3 bases, leaving 3 bases not matched to a gene. This CDR3 reads CATSEATSGYNEQFF. Written as DNA, the CDR3 is TGTGCCACCAGTGAGGCGACTAGCGGCTACAATGAGCAGTTCTTC.

V is TRBV30 and J is TRBJ2-2, with D perhaps matching TRBD1 (6 bases). Trimming pared 4 bases from V and 4 bases from J, leaving 13 bases between. Germline CDR1 and CDR2: GTSNPN and SVGIG (reference sequence). This CDR3 comprises 14 residues. CDR3 coding DNA: TGTGCCTGGAACAGGGTTAGGGCCACCGGGGAGCTGTTTTTT. Its protein product is CAWNRVRATGELFF.

The chain employs TRBV19 and TRBJ2-7; D is ambiguous. The CDR3 runs 11 residues. The V end lost 6 bases, the J end lost 2 bases, and 5 bases lay between the germline ends. The germline V gene has CDR1 LNHDA and CDR2 SQIVND (reference sequence). The CDR3 sequence: CASSPTYEQYF. DNA for the CDR3: TGTGCCAGTAGCCCCACCTACGAGCAGTACTTC.

The CDR3 sequence is CASSPSGQQSNQPQHF. In DNA form, the CDR3 reads TGTGCCAGCTCACCCTCAGGACAGCAATCAAATCAGCCCCAGCATTTT. The chain links TRBV18 to TRBJ1-5; a possible D gene is TRBD1 (6 bases). From germline, CDR1 is KGHSH and CDR2 LQKENI. V gave up 3 bases and J gave up 4 bases, with 16 bases separating them. This CDR3 is 16 amino acids long.

V is TRBV7-9 and J is TRBJ2-2; 13 bases are a match to TRBD2. Germline trimming cut 5 bases from V and 3 bases from J; bases unmatched to any gene: 12. The CDR3 consists of 19 residues. Germline CDR1 is SEHNR and CDR2 is FQNEAQ (reference sequence). As DNA, the CDR3 is TGTGCCAGCAGCAACGGACTAGCGGGAGCACAGACGTACACCGGGGAGCTGTTTTTT. As protein: CASSNGLAGAQTYTGELFF.

In its sample, this clone was seen once. The chain is built from TRBV18 and TRBJ2-7; no firm D call. The CDR3 is 12 residues long. V lost 6 bases and J 5 bases, leaving 11 bases between the germline ends. Germline-derived CDR1 and CDR2 are KGHSH and LQKENI. The CDR3 loop is CASSPMSNEQYF. Written as DNA, the CDR3 is TGTGCCAGCTCGCCCATGAGCAACGAGCAGTACTTC.

This chain connects TRBV18 to TRBJ1-2, with D perhaps TRBD1 (5 bases). The V gene lost 5 bases and the J gene lost 1 base, with 17 bases spanning the gap. The germline V gene encodes CDR1 KGHSH and CDR2 LQKENI. The CDR3 is 16 residues long. CDR3 coding DNA: TGTGCCAGCTCAAAAACAGGCTCAGAAATTAACTATGGCTACACCTTC. Protein product: CASSKTGSEINYGYTF.

V and J are TRBV13 and TRBJ1-4, with 8 bases aligning to TRBD1. CDR1 is PRHDT and CDR2 is FYEKMQ in the germline V gene (reference sequence). With V trimmed by 5 bases and J by 6 bases, 11 bases remained unmatched. This CDR3 region has 16 residues. CDR3 sequence reads: CASSLGDRGPDEKLFF. In DNA form, the CDR3 reads TGTGCCAGCAGCCTCGGTGACAGGGGTCCGGATGAAAAACTGTTTTTT.

The CDR3 sequence is CASSLNRDDEQFF. The CDR3 DNA follows: TGTGCCAGCAGCTTAAACAGGGACGATGAGCAGTTCTTC. The rearrangement links TRBV7-9 to TRBJ2-1; D is possibly TRBD1 (6 bases). The V end lost 2 bases, the J end lost 8 bases, and 10 bases lay between the germline ends. The germline CDR1 and CDR2 sequences are SEHNR and FQNEAQ (reference sequence). The CDR3 is made up of 13 amino acids.

The chain employs TRBV19 and TRBJ2-1; D perhaps matches TRBD1 (5 bases). Germline V gives CDR1 LNHDA, CDR2 SQIVND (reference sequence). Trimming shortened V by 7 bases and J by 4 bases, and 20 bases separated the two germline ends. This CDR3 region has 16 residues. The DNA for the CDR3 is TGTGCCAGTAAAACCTCAGGGTCAGGGTTGTACAATGAGCAGTTCTTC. It yields the protein CASKTSGSGLYNEQFF. Full variable domain (rest looked up from reference TRBV19 and TRBJ2-1): DGGITQSPKYLFRKEGQNVTLSCEQNLNHDAMYWYRQDPGQGLRLIYYSQIVNDFQKGDIAEGYSVSREKKESFPLTVTSAQKNPTAFYLCASKTSGSGLYNEQFFGPGTRLTVL.

The count of this clone is one. The chain recombines TRBV11-2 with TRBJ1-5; D remains unclear. The CDR3 length is 18 residues. Trimming removed 2 bases at V and 1 base at J, with 18 bases between. Germline V gene lookup returns CDR1 SGHAT and CDR2 FQNNGV. CDR3 in amino acids: CASSLSGIPDRSNQPQHF. The CDR3 nucleotides read TGTGCCAGCAGCTTATCGGGGATCCCTGATAGGAGCAATCAGCCCCAGCATTTT.

Comments on this clone: This sequence may be a read error, since a much larger clone differs from it by one base. The chain has TRBV28 and TRBJ2-6, with D unresolved. Germline V CDR1 and CDR2: MDHEN, SYDVKM. Trimming shortened V by 7 bases and J by 0 bases, and 4 bases separated the two germline ends. There are 13 residues in the CDR3. The CDR3 is CASTYSGANVLTF. The CDR3 DNA follows: TGTGCCAGCACCTACTCTGGGGCCAACGTCCTGACTTTC.

This rearrangement joins TRBV18 to TRBJ2-2; 7 bases align to TRBD1. The germline CDR1 and CDR2 sequences are KGHSH and LQKENI. V shed 3 bases, J shed 5 bases, and the junction held 12 bases outside the gene matches. The CDR3 totals 17 residues. The CDR3, as DNA: TGTGCCAGCTCACCGAGGACAGGCAGCGATTTTACCGGGGAGCTGTTTTTT. This gives the protein CASSPRTGSDFTGELFF.

The chain is built from TRBV6-2 or TRBV6-3 and TRBJ1-5; no definite D call. The CDR3 totals 13 residues. The germline gives CDR1 MNHEY, CDR2 SVGEGT. The ends were cut back, 5 bases at V and 5 bases at J, with 10 bases in the middle. The CDR3 coding sequence is TGTGCCAGCAGTCCAGACACTGATCAGCCCCAGCATTTT. This codes for CASSPDTDQPQHF.

The chain uses TRBV9 and TRBJ2-3, with a possible D match to TRBD2 (6 bases). This CDR3 has 14 amino acids. The ends were cut back, 0 bases at V and 6 bases at J, with 11 bases in the middle. Germline lookup yields CDR1 SGDLS and CDR2 YYNGEE. CDR3 nucleotides: TGTGCCAGCAGCGTAGCTACTGGGGGGGATACGCAGTATTTT. Encoded protein: CASSVATGGDTQYF.

The CDR3 protein is CASSDRQGELFF. The DNA of the CDR3 is TGCGCCAGCAGCGACAGGCAAGGGGAGCTGTTTTTT. V gene TRBV10-2 combines with J gene TRBJ2-2; D is possibly TRBD1 (6 bases). Trimming removed 6 bases from V and 8 bases from J, with 10 bases in between. The CDR3 has 12 amino acids. CDR1 is WSHSY and CDR2 is SAAADI in the germline V gene.

This chain joins TRBV5-4 and TRBJ2-7; TRBD1 agrees at 9 bases. The length of the CDR3 is 14 residues. Germline trimming cut 4 bases from V and 3 bases from J; bases unmatched to any gene: 5. In germline, CDR1 is SGHNT, CDR2 YYREEE (reference sequence). The CDR3 coding sequence is TGTGCCAGCAGCCCTCCGGGACAGGGCTACGAGCAGTACTTC. Amino acids: CASSPPGQGYEQYF.

The chain uses TRBV25-1 and TRBJ2-7; 12 bases map to TRBD2. The CDR3 runs to 18 residues. Germline CDR1 reads MGHDK; CDR2 reads SYGVNS. The V gene end was trimmed by 7 bases and the J gene end by 2 bases; junction bases not matched to a gene: 15. The CDR3 loop reads CASILTSGSKGRTYEQYF. CDR3 coding DNA: TGTGCCAGCATTTTGACTAGCGGGAGTAAGGGGAGAACCTACGAGCAGTACTTC.

J is TRBJ1-3 and V is TRBV19; no definite D call. The V end was cut by 4 bases, the J end by 0 bases, with 10 bases between. The germline V gene encodes CDR1 LNHDA and CDR2 SQIVND (reference sequence). The CDR3 has 15 amino acids. In nucleotides, the CDR3 is TGTGCCAGTAGTAGGTTGGGGAGCTCTGGAAACACCATATATTTT. Amino acids: CASSRLGSSGNTIYF.